A single sample gave rise to the 19 T cell receptor beta chains below, sequenced in a study of blood T cell repertoires in COVID-19. Method: immunoSEQ multiplex PCR; TCRdb's copy keeps in-frame clones and lacks some. Of approximately 390,000 clones listed, nearly 90% are singletons. The sequenced sample consisted of peripheral blood. Receptors were obtained from a man aged 18 to 35 with active or convalescent COVID-19.

The CDR3 DNA follows: TGTGCCAGCAGTTATAGAGCGAACTATGGCTACACCTTC. Its translation: CASSYRANYGYTF. The chain joins TRBV28 to TRBJ1-2, with D uncertain. V was shortened by 4 bases and J by 2 bases, with 8 bases between the two germline ends. This CDR3 spans 13 amino acids. CDR1 and CDR2 from the germline V gene are MDHEN and SYDVKM.

In its sample, this clone was seen once. The chain has TRBV24-1 and TRBJ1-2; TRBD1 is a possible D gene (6 bases). CDR1 and CDR2 (germline): KGHDR, SFDVKD. CDR3 length: 12 amino acids. Deletions cut 7 bases from V and 6 bases from J, with 11 bases between. CDR3 region: CATSPTGNGYTF. Written as DNA, the CDR3 is TGTGCCACCAGCCCTACAGGGAATGGCTACACCTTC.

The rearrangement links TRBV11-2 to TRBJ2-2; TRBD2 matches at 10 bases. The CDR3 runs to 16 residues. Germline V gene sequence: CDR1 SGHAT, CDR2 FQNNGV. V trimming: 2 bases; J trimming: 4 bases; junction bases outside the gene matches: 4. CDR3 sequence reads: CASSLLAGGSTGELFF. DNA of the CDR3: TGTGCCAGCAGCTTATTAGCGGGAGGTTCCACCGGGGAGCTGTTTTTT.

The rearrangement uses TRBV3-1 (or the pseudogene TRBV3-2) and TRBJ1-4; D gene unclear. The CDR3 totals 13 residues. Germline lookup yields CDR1 LGHDT and CDR2 YNNKEL (reference sequence). Between the trimmed V and J ends, which lost 3 bases and 7 bases, there was a span of 9 bases. The CDR3 DNA follows: TGTGCCAGCAGCCATCTCGGGAGTGAAAAACTGTTTTTT. This encodes CASSHLGSEKLFF.

The chain couples TRBV6-1 to TRBJ2-7, with TRBD2 identical over 10 bases. Looked up from germline, CDR1 is MNHNS and CDR2 is SASEGT. The CDR3 has 16 amino acids. V gave up 4 bases and J gave up 2 bases; unmatched junction bases: 8. CDR3 loop: CASSVVVSGRAYEQYF. For the CDR3, the DNA is TGTGCCAGCAGTGTCGTGGTGAGCGGGAGGGCCTACGAGCAGTACTTC.

V usage is TRBV28 and J usage is TRBJ2-2; TRBD2 matches at 9 bases. CDR1 is MDHEN and CDR2 is SYDVKM in the germline V gene. The CDR3 has 17 residues. The V segment lost 5 bases and the J segment 0 bases; nucleotides outside the gene matches: 7. The CDR3 here is CASSSPGLAANTGELFF. Here the CDR3 DNA reads TGTGCCAGCAGTAGCCCGGGACTAGCAGCGAACACCGGGGAGCTGTTTTTT.

The chain links TRBV15 to TRBJ1-3; no clear D gene. CDR3 length: 14 residues. With 5 bases removed from V and 4 bases from J, the gap between germline ends came to 12 bases. CDR1 and CDR2 (germline): LNHNV, YYDKDF (reference sequence). The CDR3 protein is CATSPRAGGNTIYF. The CDR3 nucleotides read TGTGCCACCAGCCCCCGAGCGGGGGGAAACACCATATATTTT.

The chain combines TRBV5-1 with TRBJ1-1, with TRBD1 matching over 8 bases. Germline assignment: CDR1 SGHRS and CDR2 YFSETQ. The CDR3 runs to 14 residues. Trimming at V came to 5 bases and at J to 1 base, leaving 4 bases not matched to a gene. Here the CDR3 DNA reads TGCGCCAGCAGTACCGGGACAGGGAACACTGAAGCTTTCTTT. Its translation is CASSTGTGNTEAFF. Full variable domain (rest looked up from reference TRBV5-1 and TRBJ1-1): KAGVTQTPRYLIKTRGQQVTLSCSPISGHRSVSWYQQTPGQGLQFLFEYFSETQRNKGNFPGRFSGRQFSNSRSEMNVSTLELGDSALYLCASSTGTGNTEAFFGQGTRLTVV.

This clone was observed once. The chain couples TRBV27 to TRBJ2-7; 7 nucleotides match TRBD1. Germline values: CDR1 MNHEY, CDR2 SMNVEV (reference sequence). The CDR3 totals 15 residues. The J segment lost 2 bases and the V segment lost 0 bases, leaving 4 bases of the junction unmatched. The CDR3 region is CASSLSRDSPYEQYF. The DNA for the CDR3 is TGTGCCAGCAGTTTATCGAGGGACAGCCCCTACGAGCAGTACTTC.

The chain recombines TRBV6-1 with TRBJ2-7, with 11 nucleotides matching TRBD2. Germline V CDR1 and CDR2: MNHNS, SASEGT. After removal of 8 bases from V and 4 bases from J, the junction contained 10 bases not matched to a gene. CDR3 length: 15 amino acids. The CDR3 DNA reads as TGTGCCAGCCGAGCCATAGCGGGAGGGCCGTACGAGCAGTACTTC. Translating gives CASRAIAGGPYEQYF.

A single count supports this clone. The V call is TRBV19, the J call TRBJ2-7; no reliable D call. This CDR3 is 12 amino acids long. The germline CDR1 and CDR2 sequences are LNHDA and SQIVND (reference sequence). V shed 3 bases and J shed 7 bases, with 10 bases lying between them. CDR3 bases: TGTGCCAGTAGTATTGGAGTCTCTGAGCAGTACTTC. Its protein product is CASSIGVSEQYF.

V gene TRBV5-1 combines with J gene TRBJ1-1; possible D gene TRBD1, 6 bases. The V gene lost 1 base and the J gene lost 8 bases, with 15 bases spanning the gap. The germline CDR1 and CDR2 sequences are SGHRS and YFSETQ. The CDR3 contains 14 residues. CDR3 protein: CASSLTGFRGEAFF. The CDR3, as DNA: TGCGCCAGCAGCTTGACAGGGTTTCGTGGAGAAGCTTTCTTT.

The chain has TRBV4-2 and TRBJ1-3, with TRBD1 matching over 8 bases. The J segment lost 4 bases and the V segment lost 1 base, leaving 6 bases of the junction unmatched. The CDR3 is 16 residues long. The germline CDR1 and CDR2 sequences are LGHNA and YNFKEQ. The CDR3 sequence: CASSQADRDRGNTIYF. The DNA for the CDR3 is TGTGCCAGCAGCCAAGCCGACCGGGACAGGGGAAACACCATATATTTT.

V usage is TRBV6-2 or TRBV6-3 and J usage is TRBJ1-1; D call uncertain. The CDR3 extends over 14 amino acids. Trimming pared 2 bases from V and 0 bases from J, leaving 7 bases between. Germline CDR1 MNHEY, CDR2 SVGEGT. The CDR3 reads CASSYVFVNTEAFF. The CDR3 DNA reads as TGTGCCAGCAGTTACGTATTTGTGAACACTGAAGCTTTCTTT.

The chain has TRBV5-4 and TRBJ2-2, with TRBD2 matching 9 bases. The V gene end was trimmed by 1 base and the J gene end by 4 bases; junction bases not matched to a gene: 8. The CDR3 runs to 17 residues. Germline CDR1 is SGHNT and CDR2 is YYREEE (reference sequence). The CDR3 sequence: CASSLISGSFRTGELFF. In DNA form, the CDR3 reads TGTGCCAGCAGCTTGATTAGCGGGAGTTTTCGCACCGGGGAGCTGTTTTTT.

The V call is TRBV29-1, the J call TRBJ2-7; D is unclear. CDR3 length: 10 amino acids. Deletions cut 6 bases from V and 3 bases from J, with 6 bases between. Germline CDR1 is SQVTM and CDR2 is ANQGSEA. The CDR3 sequence is CSVYSYEQYF. CDR3 nucleotides: TGCAGCGTCTACAGCTACGAGCAGTACTTC.

The gene calls are TRBV3-1 (or the pseudogene TRBV3-2) and TRBJ1-2; no reliable D call. Germline V lookup: CDR1 LGHDT, CDR2 YNNKEL (reference sequence). V lost 3 bases to trimming and J lost 4 bases, with 15 bases between them. The CDR3 contains 15 residues. The CDR3 here is CASSHRLIAAYGYTF. Written as DNA, the CDR3 is TGTGCCAGCAGCCACCGGTTGATCGCGGCCTATGGCTACACCTTC.

This chain links TRBV21-1 with TRBJ2-1; TRBD2 is the table's D call, not checked against the DNA. TRBV21-1 is listed as a pseudogene. The CDR3 has 18 residues. The CDR3 DNA reads as TGTGCCAGCAGCAAAGATCCTAGCGGGAAAAGATTCTACAATGAGCAGTTCTTC. Its translation is CASSKDPSGKRFYNEQFF.

V is TRBV11-3 and J is TRBJ2-5; 9 nucleotides match TRBD2. Unmatched junction bases numbered 7, after V lost 5 bases and J lost 0 bases. Germline values: CDR1 SGHNT, CDR2 YENEEA. This CDR3 spans 16 amino acids. In DNA, the CDR3 is TGTGCCAGCAGCCTGGGCGTAGCGGGGGACCAAGAGACCCAGTACTTC. Translation: CASSLGVAGDQETQYF.